The rows below give T cell receptor beta chains drawn from one sample of a study of T cell responses to AZD1222 COVID-19 vaccine. Produced via immunoSEQ multiplex PCR; TCRdb's table is partial and in-frame only. The table includes more than 85,000 clones, around 82% detected once. The sample in question was peripheral blood, obtained on day 0 of AZD1222 vaccination. All receptors come from an adult in good health. CDR3s include the opening cysteine and the closing phenylalanine or tryptophan. A row's size may be missing; if present it is once, few, many or a size class.

v_call clone_size cdr3_aa
TRBV7-2 NA CASSLESAGREQYF
TRBV9 NA CASSVGGALDTEAFF
TRBV7-8 NA CASSPSRAGRTDTQYF
TRBV28 NA CASSRKQGNYEQYF
TRBV5-1 NA CASSLGGGRSYEQYF
TRBV10-2 few CASSETEQYF
TRBV5-4 NA CASRSRTSGGGTDTQYF
TRBV5-1 once CASSPSPRDIQRGYTF
TRBV7-2 once CASSDRLANYGYTF
TRBV27 NA CASSLFTSGGNNEQFF
TRBV5-8 NA CASSLAVNVNEKLFF
TRBV2 once CASKERGQFTDTQYF
TRBV7-2 NA CASSFGGSTDTQYF
TRBV27 NA CASSDRAFTEGYTF
TRBV5-4 NA CASSAERALSETQYF
TRBV28 once CASSSRRGSGQEQYF
TRBV7-8 NA CASSLGLAGALEQYF
TRBV7-2 NA CASSLGRRKSSYEQYF
TRBV4-1 NA CASSHDSLRGSFSGANVLTF
TRBV28 few CASSSSADSRTAGMFF
TRBV6-1 NA CASSEDYIQETQYF
TRBV29-1 NA CSVEDKTGGVYEQYF
TRBV12-3/TRBV12-4 NA CASRGQVEAFF
TRBV7-9 NA CASSLGGSGRDNEQFF
TRBV19 NA CASSWQDSNQPQHF
TRBV7-9 NA CASSPGTIISAELFF
TRBV6-1 NA CASSEPGSPGNTIYF
TRBV15 NA CATSRGVGEYEQYF
TRBV19 NA CASRTGNRYGYTF
TRBV5-1 NA CASSPPIAGLYEQYF
TRBV6-5 NA CASREGGSTEAFF
TRBV9 once CASSVVGDWGNTIYF
TRBV20-1 NA CSASLPGEPQHF